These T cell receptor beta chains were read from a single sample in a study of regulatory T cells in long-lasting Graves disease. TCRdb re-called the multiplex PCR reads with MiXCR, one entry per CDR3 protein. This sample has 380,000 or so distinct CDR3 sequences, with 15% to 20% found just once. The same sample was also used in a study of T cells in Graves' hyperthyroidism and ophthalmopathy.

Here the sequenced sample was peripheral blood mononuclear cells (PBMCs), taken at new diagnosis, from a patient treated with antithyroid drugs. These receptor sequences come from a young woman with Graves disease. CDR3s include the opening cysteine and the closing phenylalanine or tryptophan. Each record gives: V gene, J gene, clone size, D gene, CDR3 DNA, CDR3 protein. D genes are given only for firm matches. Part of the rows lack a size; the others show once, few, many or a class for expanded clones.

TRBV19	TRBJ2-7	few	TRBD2	TGTGCCAGTAGCCTCAAAGGACTAGCGGGGTACGAGCAGTACTTC	CASSLKGLAGYEQYF
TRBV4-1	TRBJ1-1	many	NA	TGCGCCAGCAGCCAGGATCCAGTGAACACTGAAGCTTTCTTT	CASSQDPVNTEAFF
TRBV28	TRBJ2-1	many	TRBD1	TGTGCCAGCGCGAGCGGACAGGTCTACAATGAGCAGTTCTTC	CASASGQVYNEQFF
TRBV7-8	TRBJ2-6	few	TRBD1	TGTGCCAGCAAACCGGGACAGGGCTTAATTGGGGCCAACGTCCTGACTTTC	CASKPGQGLIGANVLTF
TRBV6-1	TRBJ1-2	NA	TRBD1	TGTGCCAGCAGGGACAGGGAGGCGGATGGCTACACCTTC	CASRDREADGYTF
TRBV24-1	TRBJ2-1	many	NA	TGTGCCACCAGTGACCCAGAGGAGGAGCCCTACAATGAGCAGTTCTTC	CATSDPEEEPYNEQFF
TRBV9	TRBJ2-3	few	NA	TGTGCCAGCGGCGGGGTTACGCAGTATTTT	CASGGVTQYF
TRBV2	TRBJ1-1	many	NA	TGTGCCAGCTTTGGCGGGCTGAACACTGAAGCTTTCTTT	CASFGGLNTEAFF
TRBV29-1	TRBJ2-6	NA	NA	TGCAGCGTTGAAGATCTTTCGGGAGTCGCTGGGGCCAACGTCCTGACTTTC	CSVEDLSGVAGANVLTF
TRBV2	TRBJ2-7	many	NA	TGTGCCAGCAGTGAACAGGGGTCAGCCTACGAGCAGTACTTC	CASSEQGSAYEQYF
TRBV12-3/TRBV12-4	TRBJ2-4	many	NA	TGTGCCAGCAGTTCGGCGGTAGGGAGCATTCAGTACTTC	CASSSAVGSIQYF
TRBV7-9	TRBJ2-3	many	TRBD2	TGTGCCAGCAGCTTCGGGCCTAGCGGGAGAGGGACCGATACGCAGTATTTT	CASSFGPSGRGTDTQYF
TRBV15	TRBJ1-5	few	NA	TGTGCCACCAGCAGGAGCAGGGACTATAGCAAGCCCCAGCATTTT	CATSRSRDYSKPQHF
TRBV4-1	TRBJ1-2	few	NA	TGTGCCAGCAGCCAAGACAGAGTGGGCTATGGCTACACCTTC	CASSQDRVGYGYTF
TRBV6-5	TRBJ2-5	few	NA	TGTGCCAGCAGTTATTCCCAATGGGATCCCCAGTACTTC	CASSYSQWDPQYF
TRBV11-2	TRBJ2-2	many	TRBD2	TGTGCCAGCAGCCGACTAGCGGGGCCCTCTGGGGAGCTGTTTTTT	CASSRLAGPSGELFF
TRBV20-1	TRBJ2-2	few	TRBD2	TGCAGTGCTAGAGATCCGGGACTAGCGACGGCCGGGGAGCTGTTTTTT	CSARDPGLATAGELFF
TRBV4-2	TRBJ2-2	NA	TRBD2	TGTGCCAGCAGCTTAGGAGGTAGCGGGGCTACGAACACCGGGGAGCTGTTTTTT	CASSLGGSGATNTGELFF
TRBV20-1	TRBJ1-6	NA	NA	TGCAGTGCTGGGGGCCCTAATAATTCACCCCTCCACTTT	CSAGGPNNSPLHF
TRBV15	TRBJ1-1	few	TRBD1	TGTGCCACCCGTCACGACAGGGTGGTGTCGGAAGCTTTCTTT	CATRHDRVVSEAFF
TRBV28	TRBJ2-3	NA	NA	TGTGCCAGCAGTTCCTACAGGGAAAGCACAGATACGCAGTATTTT	CASSSYRESTDTQYF
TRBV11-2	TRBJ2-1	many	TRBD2	TGTGCCAGCTCGGGCGGGGGGACAAACCAGTTCTTC	CASSGGGTNQFF
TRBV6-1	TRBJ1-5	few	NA	TGTGCCAGCAGCCCAAGGGGCCAGAGCAATCAGCCCCAGCATTTT	CASSPRGQSNQPQHF
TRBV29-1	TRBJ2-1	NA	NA	TGCAGCGTTGTGGGCTTAGAGGGAGTTAACTACAATGAGCAGTTCTTC	CSVVGLEGVNYNEQFF
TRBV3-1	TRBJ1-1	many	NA	TGTGCCAGCAGAGGGCCGGAAGGGGTCCGGGAAGCTTTCTTT	CASRGPEGVREAFF
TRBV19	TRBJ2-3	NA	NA	TGTGCCAGTAGTATAGAAGGCGGCGCGGTCGGAGATACGCAGTATTTT	CASSIEGGAVGDTQYF
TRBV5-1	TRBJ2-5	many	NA	TGCGCCAGCAGCTTGGCCCTAGCCACCCAAGAGACCCAGTACTTC	CASSLALATQETQYF
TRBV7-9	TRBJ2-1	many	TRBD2	TGTGCCAGCAGTTCAGCGGGAGTTGAGCAGTTCTTC	CASSSAGVEQFF
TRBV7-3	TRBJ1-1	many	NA	TGTGCCAGCAGCACATTTCTCGGGGCTACCACTGAAGCTTTCTTT	CASSTFLGATTEAFF
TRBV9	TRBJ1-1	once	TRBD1	TGTGCCAGCAGCGGCGGACAGGGGGCGCGAGGCACTGAAGCTTTCTTT	CASSGGQGARGTEAFF
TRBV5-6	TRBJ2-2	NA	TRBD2	TGTGCCAGCAGCGTCGGACTAGCTGGGACCGGGGAGCTGTTTTTT	CASSVGLAGTGELFF
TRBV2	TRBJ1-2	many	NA	TGTGCCAGCAGTGAAGAAAACAGGCACTATGGCTACACCTTC	CASSEENRHYGYTF
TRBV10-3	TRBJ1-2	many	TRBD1	TGTGCCATCAGTACCGGGACAGGGAACGGCTACACCTTC	CAISTGTGNGYTF
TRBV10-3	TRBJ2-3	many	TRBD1	TGTGCCATCAGGGTGGGACAGGGTCCGACAGATACGCAGTATTTT	CAIRVGQGPTDTQYF
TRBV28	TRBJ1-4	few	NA	TGTGCCAGCAGTCCACGTGCGGTCGGTAATGAAAAACTGTTTTTT	CASSPRAVGNEKLFF
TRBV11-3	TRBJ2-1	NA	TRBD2	TGTGCCAGCAGCCAACTCCCGGGACTAGCGGGGGTCTACAATGAGCAGTTCTTC	CASSQLPGLAGVYNEQFF
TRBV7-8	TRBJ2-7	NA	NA	TGTGCCAGCAGCTCGTCCACGGGAAGAGGGAACTACGAGCAGTACTTC	CASSSSTGRGNYEQYF
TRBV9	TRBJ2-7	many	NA	TGTGCCAGCAGCGTAGGTGTGAGAGGGCCTTACGAGCAGTACTTC	CASSVGVRGPYEQYF
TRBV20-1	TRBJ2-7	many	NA	TGCAGTGCCGCGGCAGGACCCCCCTCCTACGAGCAGTACTTC	CSAAAGPPSYEQYF
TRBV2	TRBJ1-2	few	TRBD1	TGTGCCAGCAGCGAAATTACAGGGGGGAACTATGGCTACACCTTC	CASSEITGGNYGYTF
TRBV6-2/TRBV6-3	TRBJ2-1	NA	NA	TGTGCCAGCAGTTACGCGCACGGGGACTTTACTGACAATGAGCAGTTCTTC	CASSYAHGDFTDNEQFF
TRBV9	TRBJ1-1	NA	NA	TGTGCCAGCAGCGTTGGTTCCTACACTGAAGCTTTCTTT	CASSVGSYTEAFF
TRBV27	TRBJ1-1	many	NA	TGTGCCAGCAGTCCGACAAGGGAGGGCACTGAAGCTTTCTTT	CASSPTREGTEAFF
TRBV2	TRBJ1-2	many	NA	TGTGCCAGCGCGGGAAGGCCCCTTGCCTATGGCTACACCTTC	CASAGRPLAYGYTF
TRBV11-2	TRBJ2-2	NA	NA	TGTGCCAGCAGCCCGGTAGCGGATAGGTTGGGAACCGGGGAGCTGTTTTTT	CASSPVADRLGTGELFF
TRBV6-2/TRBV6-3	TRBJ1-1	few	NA	TGTGCCAGCAGTGAGTCGAGCGGGGTGGGCAGGGAAGCTTTCTTT	CASSESSGVGREAFF
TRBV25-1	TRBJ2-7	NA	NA	TGTGCCAGCTGGGGGGTCGAGCAGTACTTC	CASWGVEQYF
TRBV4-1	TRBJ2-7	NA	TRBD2	TGCGCCAGCAGCCAAGGGCTAGCGGGGGCATCCTACGAGCAGTACTTC	CASSQGLAGASYEQYF
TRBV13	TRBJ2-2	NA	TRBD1	TGTGCCAGCAAGACAGGGCGAAACACCGGGGAGCTGTTTTTT	CASKTGRNTGELFF
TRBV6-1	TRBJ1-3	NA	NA	TGTGCCAGCAGTGAAGAGGGGCAGTTCGCCTCTGGAAACACCATATATTTT	CASSEEGQFASGNTIYF